This TCR beta chain originates from a study of T cells in Graves' hyperthyroidism and ophthalmopathy. On the study more broadly: Pretreatment peripheral blood was obtained at initial diagnosis.

Absence of ophthalmopathy progression within 18 months defined stable Graves' hyperthyroidism. In making diagnoses, clinical symptoms, serum thyroxine and TRAb, thyroid ultrasound and orbital computed tomography were all used. CDR3 size: 14 residues. Per the germline V gene, CDR1 is MDHEN and CDR2 is SYDVKM. Trimming left V 1 base short and J 8 bases short, with 14 bases between. Amplified regions were TCR beta CDR3 sequences from RNA transcripts. First-round RT-PCR of the TCR CDR3 relied on the HTBI primer set. TCRdb re-called the multiplex PCR reads with MiXCR, one entry per CDR3 protein. The sample shows roughly 300,000 distinct CDR3 sequences, roughly a fifth of them seen only once. This clonotype appeared many times.

This clonotype originated in a woman aged 45-65 years with Graves' hyperthyroidism. The chain combines TRBV28 with TRBJ1-2, with a possible D match to TRBD1 (5 bases). Sequencing was carried out using blood. DNA for the CDR3: TGTGCCAGCAGTTTATTGGGGCAGGGATCGGGCTACACCTTC. Protein product: CASSLLGQGSGYTF.